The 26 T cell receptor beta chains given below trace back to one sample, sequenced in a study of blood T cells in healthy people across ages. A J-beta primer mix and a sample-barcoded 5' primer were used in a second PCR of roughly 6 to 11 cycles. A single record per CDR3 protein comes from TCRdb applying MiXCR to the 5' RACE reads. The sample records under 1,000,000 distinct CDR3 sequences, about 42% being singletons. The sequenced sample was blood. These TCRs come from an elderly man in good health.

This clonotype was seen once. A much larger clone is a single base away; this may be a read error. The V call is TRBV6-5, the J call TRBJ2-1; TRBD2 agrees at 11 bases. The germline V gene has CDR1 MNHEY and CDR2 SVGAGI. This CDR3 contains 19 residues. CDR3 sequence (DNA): TGTGCCAGCAGTTTAAGCCCCACTAGCGGGAGAAGCTCCCACAATGAGCAGTTCTTC. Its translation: CASSLSPTSGRSSHNEQFF.

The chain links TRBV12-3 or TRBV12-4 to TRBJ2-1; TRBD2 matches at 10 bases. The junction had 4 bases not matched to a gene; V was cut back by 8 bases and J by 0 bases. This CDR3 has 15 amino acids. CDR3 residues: CASLSGRSSYNEQFF. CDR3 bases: TGTGCCAGCCTTAGCGGGAGGAGCTCCTACAATGAGCAGTTCTTC.

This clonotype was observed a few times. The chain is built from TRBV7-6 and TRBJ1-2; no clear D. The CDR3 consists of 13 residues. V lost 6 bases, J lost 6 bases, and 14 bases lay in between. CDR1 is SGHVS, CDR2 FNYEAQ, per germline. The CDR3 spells CASRDGVIDGYTF. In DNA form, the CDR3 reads TGTGCCAGCAGGGACGGCGTTATTGATGGCTACACCTTC.

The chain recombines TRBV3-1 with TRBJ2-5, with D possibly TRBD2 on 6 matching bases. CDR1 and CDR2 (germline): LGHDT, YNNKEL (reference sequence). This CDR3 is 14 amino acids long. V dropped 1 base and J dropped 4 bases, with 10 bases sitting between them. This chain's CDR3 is CASSQVGGGETQYF. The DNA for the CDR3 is TGTGCCAGCAGCCAAGTTGGGGGAGGAGAGACCCAGTACTTC.

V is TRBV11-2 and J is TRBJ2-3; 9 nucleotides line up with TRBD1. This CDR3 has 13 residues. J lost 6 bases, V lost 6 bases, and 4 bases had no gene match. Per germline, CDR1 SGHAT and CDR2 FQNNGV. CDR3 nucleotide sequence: TGTGCCAGCAGTTATACAGGGGGCGATACGCAGTATTTT. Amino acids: CASSYTGGDTQYF.

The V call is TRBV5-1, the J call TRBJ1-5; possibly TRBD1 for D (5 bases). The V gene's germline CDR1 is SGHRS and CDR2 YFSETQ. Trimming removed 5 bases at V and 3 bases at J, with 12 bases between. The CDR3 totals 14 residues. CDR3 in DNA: TGCGCCAGCAGTCAAGGGGATAACAATCAGCCCCAGCATTTT. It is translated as CASSQGDNNQPQHF.

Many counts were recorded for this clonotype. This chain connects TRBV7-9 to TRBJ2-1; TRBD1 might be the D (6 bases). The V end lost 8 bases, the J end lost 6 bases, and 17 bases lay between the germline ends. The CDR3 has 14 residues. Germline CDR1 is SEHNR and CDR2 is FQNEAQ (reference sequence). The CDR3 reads CASGRDTRPNEQFF. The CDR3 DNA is TGTGCCAGCGGCCGGGACACACGCCCCAATGAGCAGTTCTTC.

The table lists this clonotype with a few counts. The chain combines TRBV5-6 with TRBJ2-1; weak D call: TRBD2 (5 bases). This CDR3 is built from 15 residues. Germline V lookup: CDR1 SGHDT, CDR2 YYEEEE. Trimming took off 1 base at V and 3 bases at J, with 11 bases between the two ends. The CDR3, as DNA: TGTGCCAGCAGCTTGTGGCGGGCCCTCTACAATGAGCAGTTCTTC. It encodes CASSLWRALYNEQFF.

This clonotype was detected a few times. The CDR3 spells CASRSGRSNEKLFF. The CDR3 region has the DNA TGTGCCAGTAGGTCGGGACGGTCTAATGAAAAACTGTTTTTT. The rearrangement links TRBV27 to TRBJ1-4; tentatively, D is TRBD1 (5 bases). The CDR3 spans 14 residues. Per the germline V gene, CDR1 is MNHEY and CDR2 is SMNVEV (reference sequence). Trimming shortened V by 9 bases and J by 3 bases, and 14 bases separated the two germline ends.

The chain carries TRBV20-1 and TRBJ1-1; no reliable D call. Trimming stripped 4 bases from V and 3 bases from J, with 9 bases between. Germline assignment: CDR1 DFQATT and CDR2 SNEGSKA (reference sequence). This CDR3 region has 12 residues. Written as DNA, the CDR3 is TGCAGTGCTACCGGAGGCTACACTGAAGCTTTCTTT. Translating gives CSATGGYTEAFF.

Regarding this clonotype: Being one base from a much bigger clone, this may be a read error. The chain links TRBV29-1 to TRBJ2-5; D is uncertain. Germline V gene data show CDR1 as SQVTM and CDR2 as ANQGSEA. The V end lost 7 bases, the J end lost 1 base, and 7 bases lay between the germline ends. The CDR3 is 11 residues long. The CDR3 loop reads CSGGVQETQYF. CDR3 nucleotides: TGCAGCGGTGGGGTCCAAGAGACCCAGTACTTC.

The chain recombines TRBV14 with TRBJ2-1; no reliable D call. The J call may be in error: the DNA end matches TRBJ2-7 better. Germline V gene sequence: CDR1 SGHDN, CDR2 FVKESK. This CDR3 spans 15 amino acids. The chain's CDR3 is CASSPLVGIYNEQYF. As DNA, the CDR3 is TGTGCCAGCAGCCCACTGGTGGGGATCTACAATGAGCAGTACTTC.

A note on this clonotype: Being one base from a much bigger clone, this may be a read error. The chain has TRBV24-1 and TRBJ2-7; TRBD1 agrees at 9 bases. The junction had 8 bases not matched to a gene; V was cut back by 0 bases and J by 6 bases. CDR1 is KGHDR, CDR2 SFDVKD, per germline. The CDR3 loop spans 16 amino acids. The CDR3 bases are TGTGCCACCAGTGATTTGTTGACAGGGGGTAAGGGCGAGCAGTACTTC. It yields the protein CATSDLLTGGKGEQYF.

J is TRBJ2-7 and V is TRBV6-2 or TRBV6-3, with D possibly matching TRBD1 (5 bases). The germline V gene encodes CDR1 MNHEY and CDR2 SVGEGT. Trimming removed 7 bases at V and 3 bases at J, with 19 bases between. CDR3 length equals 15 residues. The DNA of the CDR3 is TGTGCCAGCACTAAACTGGGGTCAGGGCACTACGAGCAGTACTTC. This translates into CASTKLGSGHYEQYF.

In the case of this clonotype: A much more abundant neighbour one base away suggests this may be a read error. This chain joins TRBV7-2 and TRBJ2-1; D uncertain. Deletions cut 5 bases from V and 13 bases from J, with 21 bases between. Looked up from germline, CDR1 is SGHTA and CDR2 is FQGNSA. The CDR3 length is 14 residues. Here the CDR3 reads CASSPRLGKETQFF. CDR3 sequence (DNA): TGTGCCAGCAGCCCCCGGCTGGGTAAAGAGACCCAGTTCTTC. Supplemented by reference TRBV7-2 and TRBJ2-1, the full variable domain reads GAGVSQSPSNKVTEKGKDVELRCDPISGHTALYWYRQSLGQGLEFLIYFQGNSAPDKSGLPSDRFSAERTGGSVSTLTIQRTQQEDSAVYLCASSPRLGKETQFFGPGTRLTVL.

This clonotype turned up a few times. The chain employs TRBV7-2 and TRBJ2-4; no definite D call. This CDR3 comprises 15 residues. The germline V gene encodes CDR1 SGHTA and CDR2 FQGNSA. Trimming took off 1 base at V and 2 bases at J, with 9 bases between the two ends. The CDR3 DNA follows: TGTGCCAGCAGCTTAGTCCGGCACCCCAAAAACATTCAGTACTTC. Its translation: CASSLVRHPKNIQYF. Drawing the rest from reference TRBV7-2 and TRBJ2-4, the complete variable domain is GAGVSQSPSNKVTEKGKDVELRCDPISGHTALYWYRQSLGQGLEFLIYFQGNSAPDKSGLPSDRFSAERTGGSVSTLTIQRTQQEDSAVYLCASSLVRHPKNIQYFGAGTRLSVL.

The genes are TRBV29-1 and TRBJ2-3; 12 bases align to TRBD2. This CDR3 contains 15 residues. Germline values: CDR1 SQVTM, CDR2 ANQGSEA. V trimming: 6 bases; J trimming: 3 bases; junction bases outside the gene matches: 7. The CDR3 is CSVLTSGRVTDTQYF. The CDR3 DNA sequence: TGCAGCGTGCTGACTAGCGGGAGAGTAACAGATACGCAGTATTTT.

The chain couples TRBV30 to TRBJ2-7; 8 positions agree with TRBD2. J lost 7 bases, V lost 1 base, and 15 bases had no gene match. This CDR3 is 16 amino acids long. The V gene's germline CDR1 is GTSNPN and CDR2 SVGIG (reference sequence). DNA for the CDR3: TGTGCCTGGAGTGCCGGAGTAGGCCTAGCGGGCAATGAGCAGTACTTC. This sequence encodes CAWSAGVGLAGNEQYF.

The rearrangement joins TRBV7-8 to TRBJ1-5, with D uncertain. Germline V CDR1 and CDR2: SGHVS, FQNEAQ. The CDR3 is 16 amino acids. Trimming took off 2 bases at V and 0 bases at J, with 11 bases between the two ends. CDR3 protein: CASSLMGGLSNQPQHF. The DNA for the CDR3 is TGTGCCAGCAGCTTAATGGGTGGACTTAGCAATCAGCCCCAGCATTTT.

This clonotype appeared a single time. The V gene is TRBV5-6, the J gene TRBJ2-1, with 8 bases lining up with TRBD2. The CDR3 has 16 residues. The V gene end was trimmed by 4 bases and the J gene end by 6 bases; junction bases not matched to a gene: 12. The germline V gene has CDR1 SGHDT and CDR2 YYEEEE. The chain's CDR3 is CASSATPGTRGNEQFF. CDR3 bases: TGTGCCAGCAGCGCAACCCCCGGGACTAGGGGCAATGAGCAGTTCTTC.

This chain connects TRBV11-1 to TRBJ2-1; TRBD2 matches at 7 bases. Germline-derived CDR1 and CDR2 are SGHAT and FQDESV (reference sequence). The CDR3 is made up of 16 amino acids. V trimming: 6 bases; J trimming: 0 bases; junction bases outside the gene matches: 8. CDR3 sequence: CASSELAISSYNEQFF. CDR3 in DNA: TGTGCCAGCAGTGAACTAGCGATTAGCTCCTACAATGAGCAGTTCTTC.

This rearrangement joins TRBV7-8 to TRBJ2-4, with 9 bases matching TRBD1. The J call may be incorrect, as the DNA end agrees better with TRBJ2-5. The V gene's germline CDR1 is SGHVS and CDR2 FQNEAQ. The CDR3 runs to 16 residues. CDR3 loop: CASSWKPGQGPETQYF. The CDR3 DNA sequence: TGTGCCAGCAGCTGGAAACCGGGACAGGGACCCGAGACCCAGTACTTC.

The CDR3 protein is CASSVEGRANYGYTF. CDR3 DNA sequence: TGTGCCAGCAGCGTAGAAGGCAGGGCGAACTATGGCTACACCTTC. The gene calls are TRBV9 and TRBJ1-2; TRBD1 is a possible D gene (5 bases). The CDR3 is 15 amino acids. Germline V gene sequence: CDR1 SGDLS, CDR2 YYNGEE. V lost 0 bases and J 2 bases, leaving 11 bases between the germline ends.

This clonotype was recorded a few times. CDR3 loop: CASSLGTRANYGYTF. DNA of the CDR3: TGTGCCAGCAGCTTAGGAACAAGAGCTAACTATGGCTACACCTTC. The chain employs TRBV7-9 and TRBJ1-2; unclear D gene. The CDR3 consists of 15 residues. CDR1 SEHNR and CDR2 FQNEAQ come from the germline V gene (reference sequence). V gave up 1 base and J gave up 0 bases, with 9 bases separating them.

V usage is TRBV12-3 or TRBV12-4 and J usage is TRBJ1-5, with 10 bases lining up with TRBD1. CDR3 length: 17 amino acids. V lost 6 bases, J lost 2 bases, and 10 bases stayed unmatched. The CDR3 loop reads CASSLSGGTGGNQPQHF. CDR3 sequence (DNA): TGTGCCAGCAGCTTGTCCGGGGGGACAGGGGGCAATCAGCCCCAGCATTTT.

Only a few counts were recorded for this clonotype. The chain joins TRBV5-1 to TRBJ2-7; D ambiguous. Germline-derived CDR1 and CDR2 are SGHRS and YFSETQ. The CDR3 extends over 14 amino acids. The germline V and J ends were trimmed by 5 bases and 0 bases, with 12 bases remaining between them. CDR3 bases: TGCGCCAGCAGTTTCCAGCCGAGCTCCTACGAGCAGTACTTC. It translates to CASSFQPSSYEQYF.